Each of the 3 T cell receptor beta chains below was sequenced from the same sample in a study of T cell repertoires in cytomegalovirus infection. No cognate antigen is known for these TCRs. TCRdb re-called the reads with MiXCR, one entry per CDR3 protein. The sample holds fewer than 1,000,000 distinct CDR3 sequences; 31% are singletons and the top ten take 11% to 15%. The sample in question was cultured CD8+ T cells from PBMCs, obtained from culture after CMV antigen stimulation. These receptors were collected from a human donor in good health (CMV status not recorded). Some clones in this sample may be carry-over from other donors' samples.

The genes are TRBV15 and TRBJ2-5; the match to TRBD1 covers 7 bases. CDR1 is LNHNV, CDR2 YYDKDF, per germline (reference sequence). The trim removed 0 bases at V and 0 bases at J, leaving 1 base unmatched. There are 15 residues in the CDR3. The CDR3 reads CATSREGQHQETQYF. CDR3 nucleotide sequence: TGTGCCACCAGCAGAGAGGGACAGCACCAAGAGACCCAGTACTTC.

In DNA form, the CDR3 reads TGTGCCAGCAGTTTGCGCACGGGCTCGAATACGCAGTATTTT. Amino acids: CASSLRTGSNTQYF. The chain couples TRBV6-2 or TRBV6-3 to TRBJ2-3; D is uncertain. Germline V gives CDR1 MNHEY, CDR2 SVGEGT. V lost 4 bases and J lost 7, with 15 bases in between. The CDR3 runs to 14 residues.

This chain connects TRBV6-6 to TRBJ1-2; D is undetermined. CDR3 length: 16 residues. The ends were cut back, 0 bases at V and 7 bases at J, with 18 bases in the middle. From germline, CDR1 is MNHNY and CDR2 SVGAGI (reference sequence). CDR3 region: CASSYSSTFAPGGYTF. CDR3 in DNA: TGTGCCAGCAGTTACTCGAGTACCTTCGCTCCTGGTGGCTACACCTTC.